This TCR beta chain came from a study of blood T cell repertoires in COVID-19. Losses at the gene ends were 10 bases for V and 7 bases for J; bases not matched to a gene: 12. This CDR3 is built from 15 residues. Germline CDR1 reads WNHNN; CDR2 reads SYGVQD (reference sequence). Methods used by the authors: Estimation of nucleated cell counts was performed using reference gene primer amplification. Only in-frame clones appear in the TCRdb table, and some are missing; sequencing was by immunoSEQ multiplex PCR. That table is the source of V, J and clone size, and D and trimming were worked out from the DNA. Among about 310,000 clones listed, 90% were seen once.

The clonotype comes from a middle-aged woman with COVID-19, enrolled during active disease. The chain employs TRBV10-1 and TRBJ2-4; TRBD1 matches at 11 bases. Sequenced: peripheral blood. For the CDR3, the DNA is TGCGCCAACCACCCTCACCGGGACAGGGGGAACATTCAGTACTTC. It encodes CANHPHRDRGNIQYF.